This T cell receptor beta chain was captured by sequencing in a study of T cell changes during pregnancy in multiple sclerosis. CDR1 and CDR2 (germline): SGHVS, FQNEAQ. The CDR3 has 13 amino acids. With 1 base removed from V and 4 bases from J, the gap between germline ends came to 7 bases. By proportion, this clone is medium-sized. Sequencing was performed with immunoSEQ multiplex PCR; in TCRdb, only in-frame clones are kept and a portion is missing. In the table there are about 20,000 clones, roughly nine tenths of which are singletons. The chain links TRBV7-8 to TRBJ1-1; unclear D gene. This clonotype originated in a female donor in good health, enrolled as a control in a pregnancy study. The sequencing used CD8+ T cells from peripheral blood mononuclear cells, collected after pregnancy. DNA for the CDR3: TGTGCCAGCAGCTTAGGCACAGTCACTGAAGCTTTCTTT. Protein: CASSLGTVTEAFF.